The subject of this entry is one TCR beta chain. The data originate from a study of blood T cells in healthy people across ages. This CDR3 has 14 amino acids. Trimming stripped 2 bases from V and 5 bases from J, with 12 bases between. Germline CDR1 and CDR2: DFQATT and SNEGSKA (reference sequence). PCR was performed a second time for about 7 to 12 cycles using a sample-barcoded 5' primer and a J-beta primer mix. One entry per CDR3 protein, called by TCRdb with MiXCR from the 5' RACE reads. Altogether about 670,000 distinct CDR3 sequences are present, around 52% being singletons, with the ten largest covering roughly 14%.

Source material: blood. The chain combines TRBV20-1 with TRBJ1-4, with TRBD1 as a possible D gene (5 bases). The receptor was derived from a woman of 80 years or more in good health. This CDR3 is CSARTGLGNEKLFF. The CDR3 DNA sequence: TGCAGTGCTAGAACAGGCCTAGGAAATGAAAAACTGTTTTTT.